The 10 T cell receptor beta chains below come from one sample, sequenced in a study of blood T cell repertoires in COVID-19. This table comes from immunoSEQ multiplex PCR, and its TCRdb copy is limited to in-frame clones, with some not included. The sample records under 60,000 clones, about 90% being singletons. The sequenced sample was peripheral blood. These receptors were taken from a human donor in a cohort sampled during active COVID-19.

This sequence joins TRBV5-1 and TRBJ2-3; 10 bases agree with TRBD2. V lost 3 bases to trimming and J lost 5 bases; unmatched junction nucleotides: 9. Germline assignment: CDR1 SGHRS and CDR2 YFSETQ. This CDR3 is 16 amino acids long. The CDR3 is CASSSLVAGGQDTQYF. The CDR3 coding sequence is TGCGCCAGCAGCTCACTGGTAGCGGGAGGCCAAGATACGCAGTATTTT.

The V and J genes are TRBV14 and TRBJ1-2, with 7 bases fitting TRBD1. Trimming took 1 base from V and 5 from J; bases not matched to a gene: 7. The germline gives CDR1 SGHDN, CDR2 FVKESK. This CDR3 is 15 amino acids long. This chain's CDR3 is CASSQVSGTAYGYTF. For the CDR3, the DNA is TGTGCCAGCAGCCAAGTTTCCGGGACAGCATATGGCTACACCTTC.

The chain joins TRBV2 to TRBJ2-2; no reliable D call. Germline V gene lookup returns CDR1 SNHLY and CDR2 FYNNEI. The CDR3 is made up of 14 amino acids. Trimming removed 0 bases from V and 6 bases from J, with 8 bases in between. CDR3 loop: CASSEATTSGELFF. The CDR3 DNA sequence: TGTGCCAGCAGTGAAGCTACGACTTCCGGGGAGCTGTTTTTT.

The gene calls are TRBV13 and TRBJ2-7; D is perhaps TRBD1 (6 bases). The CDR3 has 15 residues. Germline values: CDR1 PRHDT, CDR2 FYEKMQ (reference sequence). The V and J ends lost 2 bases and 1 base respectively, with 12 bases between them. The CDR3 spells CASSLPRDKSYEQYF. The CDR3 bases are TGTGCCAGCAGCTTACCCCGGGACAAGTCCTACGAGCAGTACTTC.

The CDR3 loop reads CASSFGENTEAFF. The DNA of the CDR3 is TGTGCCAGCAGTTTCGGGGAGAACACTGAAGCTTTCTTT. The chain links TRBV27 to TRBJ1-1; no clear D. The germline CDR1 and CDR2 sequences are MNHEY and SMNVEV (reference sequence). The CDR3 has 13 amino acids. V lost 3 bases and J lost 1, with 6 bases in between.

V usage is TRBV18 and J usage is TRBJ2-1; 11 bases fit TRBD2. Germline CDR1 and CDR2: KGHSH and LQKENI. The CDR3 has 17 amino acids. Trimming cost V 6 bases and J 8 bases; bases outside gene matches: 15. CDR3 coding DNA: TGTGCCAGCTCCTCCGGGACTAGCGGAGCAGCGCCCTATGAGCAGTTCTTC. This encodes CASSSGTSGAAPYEQFF.

The rearrangement links TRBV10-3 to TRBJ2-5, with D perhaps TRBD1 (5 bases). Germline V gives CDR1 ENHRY, CDR2 SYGVKD. This CDR3 has 15 amino acids. V was cut by 8 bases and J by 5 bases, with 21 bases left in between. The CDR3 sequence: CAIPPVGGGAETQYF. The CDR3 DNA follows: TGTGCCATCCCCCCTGTGGGTGGTGGGGCGGAGACCCAGTACTTC.

The rearrangement uses TRBV7-9 and TRBJ2-5; 9 nucleotides align to TRBD1. Unmatched junction bases numbered 12, after V lost 5 bases and J lost 5 bases. Germline-derived CDR1 and CDR2 are SEHNR and FQNEAQ (reference sequence). The CDR3 totals 16 residues. CDR3 residues: CASSTRTGVLGETQYF. The DNA of the CDR3 is TGTGCCAGCAGCACACGGACAGGGGTATTAGGGGAGACCCAGTACTTC.

The chain joins TRBV2 to TRBJ1-5; TRBD1 agrees at 7 bases. Germline V gene sequence: CDR1 SNHLY, CDR2 FYNNEI. There are 17 residues in the CDR3. With 5 bases clipped from V and 1 base from J, the junction kept 11 bases outside the gene matches. CDR3 region: CASSTGQSGRSNQPQHF. The CDR3 nucleotides are TGTGCCAGCAGTACGGGACAGTCGGGAAGGAGCAATCAGCCCCAGCATTTT.

The chain recombines TRBV18 with TRBJ2-5; weak D call: TRBD2 (5 bases). V was cut by 2 bases and J by 0 bases, with 7 bases left in between. The CDR3 is 14 residues long. The germline V gene has CDR1 KGHSH and CDR2 LQKENI. CDR3 region: CASSPRRYQETQYF. The CDR3 DNA follows: TGTGCCAGCTCACCAAGGAGGTACCAAGAGACCCAGTACTTC. The variable domain in full, with the rest retrieved from reference TRBV18 and TRBJ2-5, is NAGVMQNPRHLVRRRGQEARLRCSPMKGHSHVYWYRQLPEEGLKFMVYLQKENIIDESGMPKERFSAEFPKEGPSILRIQQVVRGDSAAYFCASSPRRYQETQYFGPGTRLLVL.